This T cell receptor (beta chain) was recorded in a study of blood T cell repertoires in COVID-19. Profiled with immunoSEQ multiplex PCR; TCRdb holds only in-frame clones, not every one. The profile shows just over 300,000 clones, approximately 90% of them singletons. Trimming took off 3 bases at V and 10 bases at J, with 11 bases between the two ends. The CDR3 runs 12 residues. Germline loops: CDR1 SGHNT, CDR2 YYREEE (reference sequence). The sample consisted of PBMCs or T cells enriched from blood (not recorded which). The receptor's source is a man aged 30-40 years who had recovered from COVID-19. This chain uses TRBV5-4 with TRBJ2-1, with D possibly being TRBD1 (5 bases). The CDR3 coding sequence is TGTGCCAGCAGCTCCTGGCAGGGAGAGCAGTTCTTC. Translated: CASSSWQGEQFF.